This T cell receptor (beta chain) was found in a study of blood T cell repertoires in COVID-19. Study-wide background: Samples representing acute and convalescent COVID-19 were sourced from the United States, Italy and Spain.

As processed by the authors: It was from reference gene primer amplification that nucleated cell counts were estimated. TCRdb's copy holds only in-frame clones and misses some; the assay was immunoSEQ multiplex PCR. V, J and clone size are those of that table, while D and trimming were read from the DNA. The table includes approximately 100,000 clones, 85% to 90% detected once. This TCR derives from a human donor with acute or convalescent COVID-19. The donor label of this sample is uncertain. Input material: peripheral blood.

DNA for the CDR3: TGTGCCAGTAGTGAACAAACAGGGTGGGTCGCCGGGGAGCTGTTTTTT. Protein: CASSEQTGWVAGELFF. The chain has TRBV19 and TRBJ2-2; TRBD1 is a possible D gene (6 bases). The germline CDR1 and CDR2 sequences are LNHDA and SQIVND (reference sequence). V was shortened by 5 bases and J by 6 bases, with 19 bases between the two germline ends. CDR3 length equals 16 residues. Using reference TRBV19 and TRBJ2-2 for the parts outside the CDR3, the full variable domain is DGGITQSPKYLFRKEGQNVTLSCEQNLNHDAMYWYRQDPGQGLRLIYYSQIVNDFQKGDIAEGYSVSREKKESFPLTVTSAQKNPTAFYLCASSEQTGWVAGELFFGEGSRLTVL.